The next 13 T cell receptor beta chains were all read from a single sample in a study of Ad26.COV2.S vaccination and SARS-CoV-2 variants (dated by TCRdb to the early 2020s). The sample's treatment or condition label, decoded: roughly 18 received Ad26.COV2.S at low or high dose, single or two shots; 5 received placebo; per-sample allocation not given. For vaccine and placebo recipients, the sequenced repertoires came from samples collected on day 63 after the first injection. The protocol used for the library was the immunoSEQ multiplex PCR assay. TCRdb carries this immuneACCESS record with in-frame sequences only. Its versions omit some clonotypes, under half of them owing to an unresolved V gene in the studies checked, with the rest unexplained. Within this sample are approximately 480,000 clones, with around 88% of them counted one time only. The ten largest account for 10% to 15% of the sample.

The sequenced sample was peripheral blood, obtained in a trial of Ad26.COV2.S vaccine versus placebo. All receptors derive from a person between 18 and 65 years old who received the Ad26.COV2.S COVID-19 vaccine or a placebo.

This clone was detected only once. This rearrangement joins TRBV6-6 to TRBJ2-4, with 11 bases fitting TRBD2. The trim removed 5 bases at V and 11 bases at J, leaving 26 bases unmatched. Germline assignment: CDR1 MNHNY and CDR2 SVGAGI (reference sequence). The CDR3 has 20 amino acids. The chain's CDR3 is CASSLVVAGGPGSAGTLQYF. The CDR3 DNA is TGTGCCAGCAGTCTAGTAGTAGCGGGAGGGCCAGGTTCGGCAGGTACCCTTCAGTACTTC.

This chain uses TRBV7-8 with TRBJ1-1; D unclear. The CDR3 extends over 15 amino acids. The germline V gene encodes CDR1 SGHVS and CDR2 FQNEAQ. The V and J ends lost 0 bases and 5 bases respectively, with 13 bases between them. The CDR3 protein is CASSLAPGGSTEAFF. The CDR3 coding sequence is TGTGCCAGCAGCTTAGCGCCGGGAGGGTCGACTGAAGCTTTCTTT.

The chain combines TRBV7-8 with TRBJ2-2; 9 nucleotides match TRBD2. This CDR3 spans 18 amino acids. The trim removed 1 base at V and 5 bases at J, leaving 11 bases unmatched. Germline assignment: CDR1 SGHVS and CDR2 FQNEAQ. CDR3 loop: CASSLGRRLAVGTGELFF. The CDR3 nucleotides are TGTGCCAGCAGCTTAGGGCGTAGACTAGCGGTGGGGACCGGGGAGCTGTTTTTT.

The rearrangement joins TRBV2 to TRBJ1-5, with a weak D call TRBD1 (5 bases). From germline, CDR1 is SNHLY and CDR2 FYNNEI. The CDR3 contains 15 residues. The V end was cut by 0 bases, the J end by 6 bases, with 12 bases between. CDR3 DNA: TGTGCCAGCAGTGAAGCGAGAACAGGATCTCAGCCCCAGCATTTT. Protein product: CASSEARTGSQPQHF.

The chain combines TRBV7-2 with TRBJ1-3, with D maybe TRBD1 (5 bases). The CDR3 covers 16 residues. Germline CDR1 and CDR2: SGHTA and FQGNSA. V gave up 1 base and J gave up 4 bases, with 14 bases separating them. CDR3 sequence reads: CASSLGLLGAGNTIYF. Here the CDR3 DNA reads TGTGCCAGCAGCTTAGGATTGCTTGGGGCCGGAAACACCATATATTTT.

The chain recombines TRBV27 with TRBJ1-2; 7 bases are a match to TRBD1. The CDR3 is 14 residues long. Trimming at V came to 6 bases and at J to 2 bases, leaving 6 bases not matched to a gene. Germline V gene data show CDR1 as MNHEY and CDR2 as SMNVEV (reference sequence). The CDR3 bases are TGTGCCAGCAGCTGGGCGGGACAGAACTATGGCTACACCTTC. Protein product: CASSWAGQNYGYTF.

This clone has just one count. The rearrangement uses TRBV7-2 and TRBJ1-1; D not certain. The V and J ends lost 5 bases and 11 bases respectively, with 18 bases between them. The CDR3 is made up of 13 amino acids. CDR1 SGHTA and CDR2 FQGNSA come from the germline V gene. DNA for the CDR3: TGTGCCAGCAGCCCGCCGCCCAGTCCCGTCGCTTTCTTT. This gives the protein CASSPPPSPVAFF.

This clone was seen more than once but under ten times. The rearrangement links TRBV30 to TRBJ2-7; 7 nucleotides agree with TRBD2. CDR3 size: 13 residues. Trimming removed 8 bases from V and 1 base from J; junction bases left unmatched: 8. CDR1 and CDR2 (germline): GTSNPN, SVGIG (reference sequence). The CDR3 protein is CATSVGLSYEQYF. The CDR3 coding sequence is TGTGCCACCTCTGTGGGACTATCCTACGAGCAGTACTTC. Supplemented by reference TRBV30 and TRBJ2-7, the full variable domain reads SQTIHQWPATLVQPVGSPLSLECTVEGTSNPNLYWYRQAAGRGLQLLFYSVGIGQISSEVPQNLSASRPQDRQFILSSKKLLLSDSGFYLCATSVGLSYEQYFGPGTRLTVT.

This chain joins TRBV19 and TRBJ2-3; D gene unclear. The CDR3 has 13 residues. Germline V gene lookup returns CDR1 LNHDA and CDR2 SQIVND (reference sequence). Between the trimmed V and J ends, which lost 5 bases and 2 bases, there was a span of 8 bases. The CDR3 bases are TGTGCCAGTAGTCCCACATACACAGATACGCAGTATTTT. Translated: CASSPTYTDTQYF.

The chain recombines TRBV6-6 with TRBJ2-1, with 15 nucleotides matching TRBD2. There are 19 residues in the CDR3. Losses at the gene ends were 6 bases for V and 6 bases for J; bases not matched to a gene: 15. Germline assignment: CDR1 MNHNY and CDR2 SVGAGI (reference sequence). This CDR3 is CASSYRRTSGRAKSNEQFF. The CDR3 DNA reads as TGTGCCAGCAGCTACCGTCGGACTAGCGGGAGGGCCAAGAGCAATGAGCAGTTCTTC.

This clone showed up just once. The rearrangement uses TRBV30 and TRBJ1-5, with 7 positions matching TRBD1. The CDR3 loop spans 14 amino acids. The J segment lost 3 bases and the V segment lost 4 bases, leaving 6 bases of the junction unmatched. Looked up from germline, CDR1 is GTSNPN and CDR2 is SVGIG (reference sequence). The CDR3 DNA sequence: TGTGCCTGGAAGACAGGGACTAACAATCAGCCCCAGCATTTT. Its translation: CAWKTGTNNQPQHF.

CDR3 in amino acids: CASRALTGNGYTF. CDR3 coding DNA: TGTGCCAGTAGGGCGTTAACGGGGAATGGCTACACCTTC. The chain uses TRBV19 and TRBJ1-2, with D unresolved. This CDR3 region has 13 residues. Germline CDR1 LNHDA, CDR2 SQIVND (reference sequence). V was shortened by 6 bases and J by 6 bases, with 14 bases between the two germline ends.

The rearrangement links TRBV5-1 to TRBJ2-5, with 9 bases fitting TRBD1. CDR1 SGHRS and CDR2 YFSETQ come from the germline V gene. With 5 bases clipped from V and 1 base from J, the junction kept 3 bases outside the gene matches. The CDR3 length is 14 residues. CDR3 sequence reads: CASSGQGIQETQYF. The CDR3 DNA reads TGCGCCAGCAGTGGACAGGGGATCCAAGAGACCCAGTACTTC.